This TCR beta chain was sequenced for a study of radiotherapy plus CTLA-4 blockade in lung cancer. Study-wide background: Of the patients, about 20% showed objective responses and roughly 31% attained disease control.

Germline lookup yields CDR1 SQVTM and CDR2 ANQGSEA. The CDR3 has 17 residues. Germline trimming cut 0 bases from V and 7 bases from J; bases unmatched to any gene: 7. Data came from immunoSEQ multiplex PCR; TCRdb stores just in-frame clones and leaves some out. Found here are 75,000 to 95,000 clones, around 80% of them singletons; the top ten hold roughly 25%. On this clone itself: Its cognate antigen is unknown.

Study-level results: The best predictor of response was reported to be early blood T cell clone dynamics, with interferon-beta.

V is TRBV29-1 and J is TRBJ2-1; 15 bases are a match to TRBD2. This TCR derives from a human donor with non-small cell lung cancer that progressed on radiotherapy plus ipilimumab. The material was peripheral blood, obtained from a patient treated with radiotherapy plus ipilimumab. CDR3 sequence: CSVEDWTSGRAGNEQFF. The CDR3 nucleotides are TGCAGCGTTGAAGATTGGACTAGCGGGAGGGCCGGGAATGAGCAGTTCTTC.